Below, 17 T cell receptor beta chains from the same sample are listed, as sequenced in a study of cytomegalovirus exposure and HLA in healthy donors. The PCR employed 60 Vbeta primers together with 13 Jbeta primers. Repertoires were generated with immunoSEQ multiplex PCR, while TCRdb's copy carries only in-frame clones and drops some. This sample yields nearly 200,000 clones, of which 75% to 90% are seen a single time; 6.5% belongs to the top ten. Sequenced sample: PBMCs. The receptor source for this set is a woman aged 45-59 years in good health and CMV-seropositive.

The V gene is TRBV10-1, the J gene TRBJ2-5; 7 bases match TRBD1. Trimming took 0 bases from V and 6 from J; bases not matched to a gene: 1. From germline, CDR1 is WNHNN and CDR2 SYGVQD (reference sequence). This CDR3 spans 13 amino acids. The DNA of the CDR3 is TGCGCCAGCAGTGAGTCAGGGGGCCAGACCCAGTACTTC. Translation gives CASSESGGQTQYF.

The table lists this clone with a count of one. The CDR3 DNA sequence: TGTGCCAGCAGCTTAGGGGCTAGCGGTAACACCGGGGAGCTGTTTTTT. Protein sequence: CASSLGASGNTGELFF. V gene TRBV11-3 combines with J gene TRBJ2-2; 7 bases fit TRBD2. J lost 2 bases, V lost 1 base, and 4 bases had no gene match. Looked up from germline, CDR1 is SGHNT and CDR2 is YENEEA. CDR3 length: 16 residues.

The CDR3 bases are TGTGCCAGCAGTGCGGGACTAGCGGAGAAGCTCCAAGAGACCCAGTACTTC. Amino acid sequence: CASSAGLAEKLQETQYF. The chain recombines TRBV6-1 with TRBJ2-5, with 11 positions matching TRBD2. The CDR3 has 17 residues. V lost 4 bases and J lost 1; bases outside the gene matches: 8. CDR1 is MNHNS and CDR2 is SASEGT in the germline V gene.

V is TRBV5-1 and J is TRBJ2-7, with TRBD1 identical over 7 bases. The J segment lost 1 base and the V segment lost 6 bases, leaving 13 bases of the junction unmatched. Germline V gives CDR1 SGHRS, CDR2 YFSETQ. There are 16 residues in the CDR3. CDR3 DNA sequence: TGCGCCAGCACGTCGAGACAGGGAGTAGGGTCCTACGAGCAGTACTTC. Encoded protein: CASTSRQGVGSYEQYF.

The chain has TRBV7-8 and TRBJ1-1; possible D gene TRBD1, 5 bases. CDR1 and CDR2 (germline): SGHVS, FQNEAQ. The CDR3 length is 15 residues. Trimming shortened V by 0 bases and J by 7 bases, and 15 bases separated the two germline ends. CDR3 sequence: CASSLAGQVDREAFF. CDR3 nucleotide sequence: TGTGCCAGCAGCTTAGCGGGGCAAGTTGATCGTGAAGCTTTCTTT.

The chain uses TRBV18 and TRBJ1-1; D uncertain. The CDR3 extends over 15 amino acids. Trimming removed 6 bases at V and 6 bases at J, with 20 bases between. Germline assignment: CDR1 KGHSH and CDR2 LQKENI. The CDR3 reads CASSRSWFEHAEAFF. The DNA for the CDR3 is TGTGCCAGCTCCCGAAGTTGGTTTGAACACGCTGAAGCTTTCTTT.

This chain joins TRBV2 and TRBJ1-4; 7 bases map to TRBD1. The germline CDR1 and CDR2 sequences are SNHLY and FYNNEI. The CDR3 extends over 15 amino acids. V shed 10 bases, J shed 10 bases, and the junction held 18 bases outside the gene matches. CDR3 amino acids: CATRRWETGSGKLFF. As DNA, the CDR3 is TGTGCCACCCGGAGGTGGGAGACAGGGTCCGGAAAACTGTTTTTT.

The chain couples TRBV13 to TRBJ2-5, with D possibly matching TRBD2 (5 bases). Germline CDR1 reads PRHDT; CDR2 reads FYEKMQ (reference sequence). V lost 5 bases, J lost 1 base, and 14 bases lay in between. The CDR3 extends over 15 amino acids. The CDR3 DNA follows: TGTGCCAGCAGCCTCGGGCGAGGGCGCCAAGAGACCCAGTACTTC. This gives the protein CASSLGRGRQETQYF.

DNA of the CDR3: TGTGCCATCGCCGCCGGGAGTGACGAGCAGTACTTC. Translated, it gives CAIAAGSDEQYF. This rearrangement joins TRBV10-3 to TRBJ2-7; possible D gene TRBD2, 6 bases. The CDR3 sequence is 12 residues long. V lost 8 bases to trimming and J lost 5 bases, with 13 bases between them. Germline values: CDR1 ENHRY, CDR2 SYGVKD.

The rearrangement links TRBV10-3 to TRBJ1-5; perhaps TRBD1 as D (6 bases). Germline V gene data show CDR1 as ENHRY and CDR2 as SYGVKD. Trimming stripped 5 bases from V and 7 bases from J, with 15 bases between. The CDR3 contains 14 residues. CDR3 residues: CAISKEQGNQPQHF. CDR3 nucleotide sequence: TGTGCCATCAGTAAAGAACAGGGAAACCAGCCCCAGCATTTT.

With respect to this clone: The identical CDR3 is also encoded by other nucleotide sequences in the sample. This rearrangement joins TRBV18 to TRBJ2-1, with 11 bases lining up with TRBD2. CDR1 and CDR2 from the germline V gene are KGHSH and LQKENI. The CDR3 runs to 15 residues. Trimming took 2 bases from V and 5 from J; bases not matched to a gene: 2. CDR3 in DNA: TGTGCCAGCTCACCAACACTAGCGGGGGACAATGAGCAGTTCTTC. This translates into CASSPTLAGDNEQFF.

This clone has just one count. The rearrangement links TRBV11-2 to TRBJ2-5, with 7 bases fitting TRBD2. The CDR3 has 15 residues. The germline V gene encodes CDR1 SGHAT and CDR2 FQNNGV. Trimming at V came to 1 base and at J to 5 bases, leaving 7 bases not matched to a gene. CDR3: CASSLGTRVPETQYF. The CDR3 coding sequence is TGTGCCAGCAGCTTAGGGACTAGAGTTCCGGAGACCCAGTACTTC.

The chain recombines TRBV27 with TRBJ2-3; TRBD2 aligns across 9 bases. Germline CDR1 reads MNHEY; CDR2 reads SMNVEV (reference sequence). The CDR3 sequence is 16 residues long. J lost 4 bases, V lost 3 bases, and 8 bases had no gene match. The CDR3 coding sequence is TGTGCCAGCAGTTTTGATGGCGGGGGGGCCCCAGATACGCAGTATTTT. Its translation: CASSFDGGGAPDTQYF.

This sequence joins TRBV5-1 and TRBJ1-4; no definite D call. This CDR3 spans 15 amino acids. V was pared by 6 bases and J by 4 bases, with 16 bases between. Germline V gene sequence: CDR1 SGHRS, CDR2 YFSETQ. For the CDR3, the DNA is TGCGCCAGCACCCCTCATGGAGCCATTAATGAAAAACTGTTTTTT. This gives the protein CASTPHGAINEKLFF.

The chain has TRBV6-5 and TRBJ2-7, with a tentative D call TRBD2 (6 bases). CDR1 is MNHEY, CDR2 SVGAGI, per germline. This CDR3 contains 15 residues. V lost 0 bases and J lost 3, with 12 bases in between. The CDR3 nucleotides read TGTGCCAGCAGTTACTCGGAGGGAATGATCTACGAGCAGTACTTC. As protein: CASSYSEGMIYEQYF.

The chain couples TRBV10-3 to TRBJ1-6; tentative D call: TRBD1 (6 bases). V was cut by 6 bases and J by 8 bases, with 14 bases left in between. The CDR3 has 14 residues. CDR1 and CDR2 (germline): ENHRY, SYGVKD. The CDR3: CAISLQGTDSPLHF. CDR3 nucleotide sequence: TGTGCCATCAGCCTACAGGGTACCGATTCACCCCTCCACTTT.

This chain uses TRBV30 with TRBJ2-7; D perhaps matches TRBD2 (6 bases). The CDR3 covers 14 residues. V dropped 0 bases and J dropped 1 base, with 10 bases sitting between them. Germline V gene data show CDR1 as GTSNPN and CDR2 as SVGIG (reference sequence). This chain's CDR3 is CAWSVPGASYEQYF. DNA of the CDR3: TGTGCCTGGAGTGTACCGGGAGCATCCTACGAGCAGTACTTC.